This is a list of T cell receptor beta chains from one sample in a study of T cell responses to AZD1222 COVID-19 vaccine. Clones were sequenced by immunoSEQ multiplex PCR, and TCRdb holds only the in-frame ones, with some missing. Among 150,000 to 200,000 clones, 70% to 90% were seen once, and the ten largest hold 3.5% to 5.5%. Source: peripheral blood, taken 28 days after the second dose of the MenACWY control vaccine. Source of these receptors: an adult who received the MenACWY meningococcal vaccine as a control. Each CDR3 is given with its conserved first and last residue. D genes are given only for firm matches. Expanded clones get a size class; other rows say once, few or many, or leave the size out.

clone size: once
D gene: NA
J gene: TRBJ2-5
V gene: TRBV14
CDR3 DNA: TGTGCCAGCAGCCCCGGCGGGACCCAAGAGACCCAGTACTTC
CDR3 protein: CASSPGGTQETQYF

clone size: once
D gene: NA
J gene: TRBJ2-1
V gene: TRBV7-7
CDR3 DNA: TGTGCCAGCAGCTTAAGGGATTCCTACAATGAGCAGTTCTTC
CDR3 protein: CASSLRDSYNEQFF

clone size: NA
D gene: NA
J gene: TRBJ2-5
V gene: TRBV30
CDR3 DNA: TGTGCCTGGAGTGTTTCCGCTGAGACCCAGTACTTC
CDR3 protein: CAWSVSAETQYF

clone size: once
D gene: NA
J gene: TRBJ1-1
V gene: TRBV19
CDR3 DNA: TGTGCCAGTAGTATTGGGGATGCTGAAGCTTTCTTT
CDR3 protein: CASSIGDAEAFF

clone size: NA
D gene: NA
J gene: TRBJ1-6
V gene: TRBV28
CDR3 DNA: TGTGCCAGCAGATTAAGAACAGGGTATTCACCCCTCCACTTT
CDR3 protein: CASRLRTGYSPLHF

clone size: NA
D gene: TRBD1
J gene: TRBJ2-1
V gene: TRBV27
CDR3 DNA: TGTGCCAGCAGCCCGGACAGGGGCTCCTACAATGAGCAGTTCTTC
CDR3 protein: CASSPDRGSYNEQFF

clone size: NA
D gene: NA
J gene: TRBJ1-2
V gene: TRBV5-4
CDR3 DNA: TGTGCCAGCAGCTCCCCCGGGGCGCCCAATGGCTACACCTTC
CDR3 protein: CASSSPGAPNGYTF

clone size: NA
D gene: TRBD1
J gene: TRBJ1-5
V gene: TRBV10-3
CDR3 DNA: TGTGCCATCAGCACAGGGGATGGTCAGCCCCAGCATTTT
CDR3 protein: CAISTGDGQPQHF

clone size: NA
D gene: TRBD1
J gene: TRBJ2-2
V gene: TRBV14
CDR3 DNA: TGTGCCAGCAGCCTCAACACAGGGGGCAGGGCGAACACCGGGGAGCTGTTTTTT
CDR3 protein: CASSLNTGGRANTGELFF

clone size: NA
D gene: TRBD2
J gene: TRBJ2-5
V gene: TRBV12-5
CDR3 DNA: TGTGCTAGTGGAACGGGACTAGCGGGAGTAGAGACCCAGTACTTC
CDR3 protein: CASGTGLAGVETQYF

clone size: NA
D gene: NA
J gene: TRBJ1-1
V gene: TRBV28
CDR3 DNA: TGTGCCAGCAGTCAACAGGGTTATGGCACTGAAGCTTTCTTT
CDR3 protein: CASSQQGYGTEAFF

clone size: NA
D gene: TRBD1
J gene: TRBJ2-1
V gene: TRBV11-1
CDR3 DNA: TGTGCCAGCAGCCCCTGGACAGGGCCCAATGAGCAGTTCTTC
CDR3 protein: CASSPWTGPNEQFF

clone size: NA
D gene: NA
J gene: TRBJ2-2
V gene: TRBV10-1
CDR3 DNA: TGCGCCAGCAGTGAGTCGCTCACCGGGGAGCTGTTTTTT
CDR3 protein: CASSESLTGELFF

clone size: NA
D gene: TRBD2
J gene: TRBJ2-3
V gene: TRBV3-1/TRBV3-2
CDR3 DNA: TGTGCCAGCAAAAAATGGAGCGGGAGGGACACAGATACGCAGTATTTT
CDR3 protein: CASKKWSGRDTDTQYF

clone size: NA
D gene: NA
J gene: TRBJ2-7
V gene: TRBV19
CDR3 DNA: TGTGCCAGTAAACAGGGCGGAGGAGACTACGAGCAGTACTTC
CDR3 protein: CASKQGGGDYEQYF

clone size: NA
D gene: NA
J gene: TRBJ2-7
V gene: TRBV12-3/TRBV12-4
CDR3 DNA: TGTGCCAGCGGATTACAGGCCTACGAGCAGTACTTC
CDR3 protein: CASGLQAYEQYF

clone size: NA
D gene: NA
J gene: TRBJ2-7
V gene: TRBV20-1
CDR3 DNA: TGCAGTGCTAGTAACAGAGGCTACGAGCAGTACTTC
CDR3 protein: CSASNRGYEQYF

clone size: NA
D gene: TRBD2
J gene: TRBJ2-3
V gene: TRBV20-1
CDR3 DNA: TGCAGTGCTAGTAACGCGGGAGGGGGCACAGATACGCAGTATTTT
CDR3 protein: CSASNAGGGTDTQYF

clone size: NA
D gene: NA
J gene: TRBJ2-7
V gene: TRBV28
CDR3 DNA: TGTGCCAGCCTCGCCGGGACCTCTCTATACGAGCAGTACTTC
CDR3 protein: CASLAGTSLYEQYF

clone size: NA
D gene: NA
J gene: TRBJ1-2
V gene: TRBV27
CDR3 DNA: TGTGCCAGCAGTTTAAGGTGGGACCAAATTAACTATGGCTACACCTTC
CDR3 protein: CASSLRWDQINYGYTF

clone size: NA
D gene: NA
J gene: TRBJ1-5
V gene: TRBV19
CDR3 DNA: TGTGCCAGTAGTATAGTGGGGGGCACTTATAGCAATCAGCCCCAGCATTTT
CDR3 protein: CASSIVGGTYSNQPQHF

clone size: NA
D gene: TRBD1
J gene: TRBJ2-7
V gene: TRBV29-1
CDR3 DNA: TGCAGCGGAGGGGGCAGGCGGACGGGCGAGCAGTACTTC
CDR3 protein: CSGGGRRTGEQYF

clone size: NA
D gene: NA
J gene: TRBJ2-7
V gene: TRBV5-4
CDR3 DNA: TGTGCCAGCGCCACTGGCTTAGGGGGCGAGCAGTACTTC
CDR3 protein: CASATGLGGEQYF

clone size: NA
D gene: NA
J gene: TRBJ1-1
V gene: TRBV7-9
CDR3 DNA: TGTGCCAGCAGCTTTCCGGACCAGGGGTATACTGAAGCTTTCTTT
CDR3 protein: CASSFPDQGYTEAFF

clone size: NA
D gene: TRBD1
J gene: TRBJ1-2
V gene: TRBV5-4
CDR3 DNA: TGTGCCAGCAGCCTATTACAGGGGAGTGAGGCTGGCTACACCTTC
CDR3 protein: CASSLLQGSEAGYTF

clone size: NA
D gene: NA
J gene: TRBJ2-1
V gene: TRBV4-3
CDR3 DNA: TGCGCCAGCAGCCAGTCCCTCATGGGGTCAAGGGGGGGCAATGAGCAGTTCTTC
CDR3 protein: CASSQSLMGSRGGNEQFF

clone size: NA
D gene: NA
J gene: TRBJ1-4
V gene: TRBV19
CDR3 DNA: TGTGCCAGTAGTATCTCCCAGCTTAATGAAAAACTGTTTTTT
CDR3 protein: CASSISQLNEKLFF

clone size: once
D gene: TRBD1
J gene: TRBJ2-4
V gene: TRBV6-2/TRBV6-3
CDR3 DNA: TGTGCCAGCAGCTGGACAGGAAGGGAGGCCAAAAACATTCAGTACTTC
CDR3 protein: CASSWTGREAKNIQYF

clone size: NA
D gene: NA
J gene: TRBJ2-7
V gene: TRBV5-1
CDR3 DNA: TGCGCCAGCAGCTTTGGATCCTACGAGCAGTACTTC
CDR3 protein: CASSFGSYEQYF

clone size: NA
D gene: TRBD2
J gene: TRBJ2-5
V gene: TRBV5-1
CDR3 DNA: TGCGCCAGCAGCCGTAGCGGGCCTCGAGAGACCCAGTACTTC
CDR3 protein: CASSRSGPRETQYF

clone size: NA
D gene: TRBD1
J gene: TRBJ1-5
V gene: TRBV19
CDR3 DNA: TGTGCCAGTAGTCCTAGACAGGGGTTTCAGCCCCAGCATTTT
CDR3 protein: CASSPRQGFQPQHF

clone size: NA
D gene: NA
J gene: TRBJ1-1
V gene: TRBV7-9
CDR3 DNA: TGTGCCAGCCGAGTCTTTCCCCCACGGGGGGGCTACACTGAAGCTTTCTTT
CDR3 protein: CASRVFPPRGGYTEAFF

clone size: NA
D gene: TRBD1
J gene: TRBJ2-4
V gene: TRBV12-3/TRBV12-4
CDR3 DNA: TGTGCCAGCAGTTACAGGGGGCAAAACATTCAGTACTTC
CDR3 protein: CASSYRGQNIQYF

clone size: NA
D gene: TRBD1
J gene: TRBJ2-7
V gene: TRBV28
CDR3 DNA: TGTGCCAGCAGTACTAGGGGGCGCGAGCAGTACTTC
CDR3 protein: CASSTRGREQYF

clone size: NA
D gene: TRBD2
J gene: TRBJ2-5
V gene: TRBV28
CDR3 DNA: TGTGCCAGCATCACATTTAGGCTAGCGGGAGAGGAGACCCAGTACTTC
CDR3 protein: CASITFRLAGEETQYF

clone size: NA
D gene: TRBD2
J gene: TRBJ2-7
V gene: TRBV7-2
CDR3 DNA: TGTGCCAGCAGAGGACTAGCGGGAGGCGGATACGAGCAGTACTTC
CDR3 protein: CASRGLAGGGYEQYF

clone size: NA
D gene: NA
J gene: TRBJ2-2
V gene: TRBV29-1
CDR3 DNA: TGCAGCGTTGTGCTAGCTGCGAACACCGGGGAGCTGTTTTTT
CDR3 protein: CSVVLAANTGELFF